Listed here are 9 T cell receptor beta chains from one sample, sequenced in a study of regulatory T cells in long-lasting Graves disease. CDR3 regions were amplified by Arm-PCR using iRepertoire HTBI primers to build TCR beta libraries. TCRdb called the multiplex PCR reads again in MiXCR, with one record for every CDR3 protein. This table holds 450,000 to 600,000 distinct CDR3 sequences, roughly 14% found once. Noted time point: newly diagnosed GD, antithyroid drugs for less than 3 months. PBMC-derived RNA was used for the TCR library. These data also formed part of another study, on T cells in Graves' hyperthyroidism and ophthalmopathy.

The sample consisted of peripheral blood mononuclear cells (PBMCs), taken at new diagnosis, from a patient treated with antithyroid drugs. Source of these receptors: a man under 40 with Graves disease.

This clonotype was seen many times. This chain joins TRBV6-1 and TRBJ2-5, with TRBD1 as a possible D gene (6 bases). With 5 bases removed from V and 3 bases from J, the gap between germline ends came to 19 bases. Germline values: CDR1 MNHNS, CDR2 SASEGT. This CDR3 is 16 amino acids long. CDR3 DNA sequence: TGTGCCAGCAGTCACCCTTGGGCTGGGGGCAAAGAGACCCAGTACTTC. This sequence encodes CASSHPWAGGKETQYF.

At least ten counts were recorded for this clonotype. This chain joins TRBV11-2 and TRBJ1-6, with D unresolved. Germline lookup yields CDR1 SGHAT and CDR2 FQNNGV. V was pared by 3 bases and J by 8 bases, with 5 bases between. The CDR3 runs to 12 residues. DNA of the CDR3: TGTGCCAGCAGCTTCACTGATTCACCCCTCCACTTT. It is translated as CASSFTDSPLHF.

This clonotype was detected ten times or more. V usage is TRBV6-1 and J usage is TRBJ2-2, with D perhaps given as TRBD1 or TRBD2 (5 bases each). CDR3 length equals 17 residues. Per the germline V gene, CDR1 is MNHNS and CDR2 is SASEGT. Trimming left V 2 bases short and J 0 bases short, with 13 bases between. The CDR3 coding sequence is TGTGCCAGCAGTGAAAGCTGGGGGTGGACGAACACCGGGGAGCTGTTTTTT. This codes for CASSESWGWTNTGELFF.

The genes are TRBV12-5 and TRBJ1-5; D is perhaps TRBD1 (5 bases). With 2 bases removed from V and 2 bases from J, the gap between germline ends came to 16 bases. The CDR3 runs 17 residues. CDR1 is LGHNT and CDR2 is FRNRAP in the germline V gene. DNA of the CDR3: TGTGCTAGTGGTTTGCGGGGTATGGGGGGGGGCAATCAGCCCCAGCATTTT. Encoded protein: CASGLRGMGGGNQPQHF.

The chain joins TRBV30 to TRBJ2-7; D is unclear. Germline V gives CDR1 GTSNPN, CDR2 SVGIG (reference sequence). The CDR3 length is 11 residues. V lost 3 bases, J lost 1 base, and 4 bases lay in between. DNA of the CDR3: TGTGCCTGGAGCGGTTCCTACGAGCAGTACTTC. This encodes CAWSGSYEQYF.

This clonotype was counted at least ten times. The CDR3 coding sequence is TGCAGTGTAGGGGGGTACAATGAGCAGTTCTTC. Translation gives CSVGGYNEQFF. The chain employs TRBV20-1 and TRBJ2-1, with D perhaps assigned TRBD1 or TRBD2 (6 bases each). Deletions cut 7 bases from V and 4 bases from J, with 8 bases between. The germline gives CDR1 DFQATT, CDR2 SNEGSKA (reference sequence). This CDR3 is 11 amino acids long.

This clonotype was counted many times. V is TRBV27 and J is TRBJ1-3; D is undetermined. This CDR3 comprises 15 residues. V lost 5 bases to trimming and J lost 4 bases, with 15 bases between them. The germline gives CDR1 MNHEY, CDR2 SMNVEV (reference sequence). The CDR3 DNA sequence: TGTGCCAGCAGTGGGTTGCGGGGTCGGGGAAACACCATATATTTT. Protein sequence: CASSGLRGRGNTIYF.

This clonotype was counted at least ten times. The V and J genes are TRBV6-1 and TRBJ2-1; possibly TRBD2 for D (7 bases). The CDR3 covers 16 residues. V was cut by 7 bases and J by 8 bases, with 24 bases left in between. CDR1 is MNHNS and CDR2 is SASEGT in the germline V gene. The CDR3 region is CASTQRGGPYGDEQFF. The DNA for the CDR3 is TGTGCCAGCACCCAGAGGGGGGGACCTTATGGTGATGAGCAGTTCTTC.

V is TRBV5-1 and J is TRBJ2-7; D may be TRBD1 (6 bases). The CDR3 covers 14 residues. CDR1 is SGHRS and CDR2 is YFSETQ in the germline V gene. V was shortened by 0 bases and J by 3 bases, with 10 bases between the two germline ends. CDR3 sequence reads: CASSLDRADYEQYF. As DNA, the CDR3 is TGCGCCAGCAGCTTGGACAGGGCGGACTACGAGCAGTACTTC.